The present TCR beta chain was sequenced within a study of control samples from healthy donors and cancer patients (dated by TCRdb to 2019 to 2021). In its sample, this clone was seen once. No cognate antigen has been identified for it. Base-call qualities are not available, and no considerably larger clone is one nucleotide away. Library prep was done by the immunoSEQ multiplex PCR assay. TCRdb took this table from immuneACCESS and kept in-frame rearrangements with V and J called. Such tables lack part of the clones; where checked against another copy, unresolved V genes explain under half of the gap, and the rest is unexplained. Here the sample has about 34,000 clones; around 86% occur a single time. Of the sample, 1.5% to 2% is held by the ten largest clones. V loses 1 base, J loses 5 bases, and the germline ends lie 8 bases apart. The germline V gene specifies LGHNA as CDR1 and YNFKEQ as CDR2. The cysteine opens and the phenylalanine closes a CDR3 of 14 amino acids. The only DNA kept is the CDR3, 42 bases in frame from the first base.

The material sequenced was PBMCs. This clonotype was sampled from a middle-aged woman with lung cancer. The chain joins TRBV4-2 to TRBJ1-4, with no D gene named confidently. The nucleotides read TGTGCCAGCAGCCAAGGGCTAGAGAATGAAAAACTGTTTTTT. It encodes CASSQGLENEKLFF.